These 8 T cell receptor beta chains were sequenced from one sample in a study of cytomegalovirus exposure and HLA in healthy donors. Primers included in the PCR were 60 Vbeta and 13 Jbeta primers. Libraries were prepared by immunoSEQ multiplex PCR; TCRdb keeps only in-frame clonotypes and omits some of them. The table includes 150,000 to 200,000 clones, 60% to 80% detected once. Sequenced material: PBMCs. Receptors originate from a male donor in good health and CMV-seronegative.

The gene calls are TRBV7-3 and TRBJ1-1; TRBD1 matches at 10 bases. Germline assignment: CDR1 SGHTA and CDR2 FQGTGA. The CDR3 runs to 13 residues. V was pared by 5 bases and J by 7 bases, with 4 bases of the junction left unmatched. The CDR3 loop is CASSMGQGREAFF. CDR3 nucleotides: TGTGCCAGCAGCATGGGACAGGGGCGTGAAGCTTTCTTT.

The chain combines TRBV5-8 with TRBJ2-6; tentatively, D is TRBD1 (6 bases). This CDR3 is built from 15 residues. Germline CDR1 is SGHTS and CDR2 is YDEGEE. With 5 bases removed from V and 4 bases from J, the gap between germline ends came to 13 bases. CDR3 bases: TGTGCCAGCAGGAAACCAGGGGCCGGGGCCAACGTCCTGACTTTC. Protein sequence: CASRKPGAGANVLTF.

The CDR3 region is CAWSPMVLAGGSYEQYF. The CDR3 DNA reads TGTGCCTGGAGTCCGATGGTACTAGCGGGAGGTTCCTACGAGCAGTACTTC. The genes are TRBV30 and TRBJ2-7; 12 bases match TRBD2. The CDR3 consists of 17 residues. Germline lookup yields CDR1 GTSNPN and CDR2 SVGIG (reference sequence). J gave up 1 base and V 2 bases, and 9 bases lay outside the gene matches. The variable domain in full, completed from reference TRBV30 and TRBJ2-7, reads SQTIHQWPATLVQPVGSPLSLECTVEGTSNPNLYWYRQAAGRGLQLLFYSVGIGQISSEVPQNLSASRPQDRQFILSSKKLLLSDSGFYLCAWSPMVLAGGSYEQYFGPGTRLTVT.

This clone was seen a few times. The chain uses TRBV5-4 and TRBJ1-2; D gene unclear. The CDR3 runs 14 residues. Germline CDR1 reads SGHNT; CDR2 reads YYREEE (reference sequence). Trimming pared 0 bases from V and 0 bases from J, leaving 6 bases between. For the CDR3, the DNA is TGTGCCAGCAGCTTGGACAGATCTAACTATGGCTACACCTTC. It translates to CASSLDRSNYGYTF.

The rearrangement links TRBV15 to TRBJ2-7, with 8 bases aligning to TRBD2. This CDR3 region has 15 residues. In germline, CDR1 is LNHNV, CDR2 YYDKDF (reference sequence). Trimming removed 2 bases from V and 1 base from J; junction bases left unmatched: 4. CDR3 sequence: CATSRLAGQSYEQYF. DNA of the CDR3: TGTGCCACCAGCAGACTAGCGGGCCAGTCCTACGAGCAGTACTTC. Full variable domain (rest looked up from reference TRBV15 and TRBJ2-7): DAMVIQNPRYQVTQFGKPVTLSCSQTLNHNVMYWYQQKSSQAPKLLFHYYDKDFNNEADTPDNFQSRRPNTSFCFLDIRSPGLGDTAMYLCATSRLAGQSYEQYFGPGTRLTVT.

CDR3 DNA: TGCGCCAGCAGCTTGGGACTAGCGGGACCCGAGCAGTTCTTC. Translating gives CASSLGLAGPEQFF. This chain links TRBV5-1 with TRBJ2-1; TRBD2 matches at 11 bases. After removal of 0 bases from V and 10 bases from J, the junction contained 3 bases not matched to a gene. CDR1 is SGHRS and CDR2 is YFSETQ in the germline V gene. CDR3 length equals 14 residues.

The V gene is TRBV7-2, the J gene TRBJ2-7; 8 bases fit TRBD1. This CDR3 contains 15 residues. The V and J ends lost 5 bases and 2 bases, in that order; junction bases with no gene match: 8. CDR1 and CDR2 (germline): SGHTA, FQGNSA. The CDR3 here is CASSLTGQATYEQYF. CDR3 DNA: TGTGCCAGCAGCCTAACGGGACAGGCAACCTACGAGCAGTACTTC.

This chain connects TRBV9 to TRBJ2-3; D perhaps matches TRBD1 (5 bases). V was clipped by 4 bases and J by 0 bases, with 12 bases between them. The CDR3 consists of 15 residues. Per the germline V gene, CDR1 is SGDLS and CDR2 is YYNGEE. The CDR3 bases are TGTGCCAGCAGCTACGACAAGGGGAGCACAGATACGCAGTATTTT. Translating it yields CASSYDKGSTDTQYF.